The 4 T cell receptor beta chains listed next were all sequenced from one sample in a study of cytotoxic CD8 clonotypes in ibrutinib-treated CLL. This table comes from immunoSEQ multiplex PCR, and its TCRdb copy is limited to in-frame clones, with some not included. The sample lists 140,000 to 150,000 clones; around 76% were seen once. This specimen consisted of PBMCs, obtained after 24 months of ibrutinib treatment. The origin of the receptors is a human donor with chronic lymphocytic leukemia.

The V gene is TRBV7-2, the J gene TRBJ2-3; possible D gene TRBD2, 6 bases. Trimming removed 5 bases at V and 4 bases at J, with 10 bases between. Germline V CDR1 and CDR2: SGHTA, FQGNSA. The CDR3 spans 13 residues. The CDR3 bases are TGTGCCAGCAGCCATAGCGGCCCAGATACGCAGTATTTT. It translates to CASSHSGPDTQYF.

V is TRBV5-1 and J is TRBJ2-6; D call uncertain. This CDR3 contains 13 residues. Germline lookup yields CDR1 SGHRS and CDR2 YFSETQ. Trimming left V 5 bases short and J 0 bases short, with 3 bases between. The CDR3 DNA reads TGCGCCAGCAGGCGCTCTGGGGCCAACGTCCTGACTTTC. As protein: CASRRSGANVLTF.

The chain recombines TRBV11-2 with TRBJ2-5, with D possibly being TRBD1 (6 bases). Germline-derived CDR1 and CDR2 are SGHAT and FQNNGV. With 5 bases removed from V and 4 bases from J, the gap between germline ends came to 17 bases. This CDR3 has 15 residues. The CDR3 region has the DNA TGTGCCAGCAGCCATCCCAGGGGTTATGGAGAGACCCAGTACTTC. Amino acid sequence: CASSHPRGYGETQYF.

The chain carries TRBV7-9 and TRBJ2-3; D perhaps matches TRBD2 (6 bases). Germline lookup yields CDR1 SEHNR and CDR2 FQNEAQ (reference sequence). The CDR3 sequence is 13 residues long. Trimming took 5 bases from V and 9 from J, leaving 15 bases between them. The CDR3 region has the DNA TGTGCCAGCAGCCCGCGGGGTACCCCCACGCAGTATTTT. Protein product: CASSPRGTPTQYF.